The entry below describes one T cell receptor (beta chain). The record originates from a study of blood T cell repertoires in COVID-19. Study at large: From the United States, Italy and Spain came samples of acute and convalescent COVID-19. T cells, B-cell-depleted T cells, or PBMCs provided the cDNA or gDNA that served as material.

CDR3 length equals 15 residues. Germline V gene lookup returns CDR1 LNHDA and CDR2 SQIVND (reference sequence). V was clipped by 4 bases and J by 4 bases, with 16 bases between them. Authors' data handling: The authors estimated nucleated cell counts from reference gene primer amplification. Profiled with immunoSEQ multiplex PCR; TCRdb holds only in-frame clones, not every one. V and J calls and clone size are as listed in that table; D and trimming were resolved from the DNA. The repertoire holds about 200,000 clones, 70% to 90% seen once, with roughly 4.5% in the top ten. Material for sequencing was peripheral blood. The V call is TRBV19, the J call TRBJ1-1; possibly TRBD1 for D (6 bases). This clonotype originated in a woman aged 80 or older with acute or convalescent COVID-19. CDR3 sequence reads: CASSNRVDYSTEAFF. The CDR3 bases are TGTGCCAGTAGTAACAGGGTTGACTACTCCACTGAAGCTTTCTTT.